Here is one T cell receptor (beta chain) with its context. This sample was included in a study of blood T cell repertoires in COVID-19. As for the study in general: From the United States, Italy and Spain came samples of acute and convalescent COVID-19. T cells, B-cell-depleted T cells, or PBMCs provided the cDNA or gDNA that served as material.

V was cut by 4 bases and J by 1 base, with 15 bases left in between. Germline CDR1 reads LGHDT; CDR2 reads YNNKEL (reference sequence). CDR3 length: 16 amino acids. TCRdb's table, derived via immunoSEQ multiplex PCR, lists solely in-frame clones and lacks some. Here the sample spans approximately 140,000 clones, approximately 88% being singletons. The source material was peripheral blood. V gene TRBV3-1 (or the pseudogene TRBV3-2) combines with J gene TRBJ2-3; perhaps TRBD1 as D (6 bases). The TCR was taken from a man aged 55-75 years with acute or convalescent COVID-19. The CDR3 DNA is TGTGCCAGCAGCCCGACGACAGGACCCGGCACAGATACGCAGTATTTT. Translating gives CASSPTTGPGTDTQYF.